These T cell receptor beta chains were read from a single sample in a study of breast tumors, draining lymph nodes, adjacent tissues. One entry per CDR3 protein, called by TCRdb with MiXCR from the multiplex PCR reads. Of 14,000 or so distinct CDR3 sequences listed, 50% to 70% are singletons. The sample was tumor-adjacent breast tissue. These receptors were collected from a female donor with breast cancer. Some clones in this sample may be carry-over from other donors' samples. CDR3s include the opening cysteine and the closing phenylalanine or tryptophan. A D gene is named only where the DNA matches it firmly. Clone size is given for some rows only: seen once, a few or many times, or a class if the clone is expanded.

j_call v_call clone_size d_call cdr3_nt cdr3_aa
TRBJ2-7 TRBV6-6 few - TGTGCCAGCGGACTTAAGTACGAGCAGTACTTC CASGLKYEQYF
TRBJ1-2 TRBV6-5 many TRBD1 TGTGCCAGCAGCAACCAACGCAGGGGGCGTTATGGCTACACCTTC CASSNQRRGRYGYTF
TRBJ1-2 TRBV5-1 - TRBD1 TGCGCCAGCAGCTTTGCCGGGACAGGGATCTATGGCTACACCTTC CASSFAGTGIYGYTF
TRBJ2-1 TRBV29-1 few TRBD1 TGCAGCGTTTACGGGACAGCGGACAATGAGCAGTTCTTC CSVYGTADNEQFF
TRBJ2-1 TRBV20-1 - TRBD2 TGCAGTGCTAGGAAAGAACTAGCGGGATGGGATGAGCAGTTCTTC CSARKELAGWDEQFF
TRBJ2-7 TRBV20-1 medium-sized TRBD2 TGCAGTGCTAGGGGGAGTTGGGATAGCGGGAGCTCCTACGAGCAGTACTTC CSARGSWDSGSSYEQYF
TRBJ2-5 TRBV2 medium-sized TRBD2 TGTGCCAGCGGGAGGGTTGGACGGGAACAAGAGACCCAGTACTTC CASGRVGREQETQYF
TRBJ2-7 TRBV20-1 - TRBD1 TGCAGTGCCCTTCAGCCGGGACAGCCCTCCTACGAGCAGTACTTC CSALQPGQPSYEQYF
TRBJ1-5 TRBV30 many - TGTGCCTGGGGTTGGGCGAGACAAAATCAGCCCCAGCATTTT CAWGWARQNQPQHF
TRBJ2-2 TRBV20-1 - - TGCAGTGCTAGACCCCCGCTAGCCACCGGGGAGCTGTTTTTT CSARPPLATGELFF
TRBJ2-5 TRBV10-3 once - TGTGCCATCAGTGAGATGGGGAAGCGGGAGACCCAGTACTTC CAISEMGKRETQYF
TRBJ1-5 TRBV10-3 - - TGTGCCATCAGTGAGTCAGGTCAGGGTGATCAGCCCCAGCATTTT CAISESGQGDQPQHF
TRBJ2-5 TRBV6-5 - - TGTGCCAGCAGTTACTCAGAGCTTCAAGAGACCCAGTACTTC CASSYSELQETQYF